These 27 T cell receptor beta chains originate from one sample sequenced in a study of cytomegalovirus exposure and HLA in healthy donors (dated by TCRdb to between 2016 and 2019). To prepare the library, the immunoSEQ multiplex PCR assay was applied. For the multiplex PCR, a mixture combining 60 forward primers for TCR Vbeta segments and 13 reverse primers for TCR Jbeta segments was used. The immuneACCESS repertoire file appears here via TCRdb, limited to in-frame rearrangements. These files lack a portion of the clones; in checked studies, under half of the deficit traces to unresolved V genes, and the cause of the others is not known. The sample yields approximately 140,000 clones; approximately 85% were counted once. Clones ranked in the top ten supply more than 1.5% of the sample. The sequenced sample was PBMCs. These receptors were obtained from a boy between 10 and 17 years old in good health and CMV-seronegative.

CDR3 DNA: TGTGCCAGCAGTACCGAGCCCGGGAGTTCCTACGAGCAGTACTTC. The encoded protein is CASSTEPGSSYEQYF. The rearrangement joins TRBV6-1 to TRBJ2-7, with D possibly matching TRBD2 (6 bases). From germline, CDR1 is MNHNS and CDR2 SASEGT. This CDR3 has 15 residues. V was clipped by 5 bases and J by 1 base, with 15 bases between them.

This chain uses TRBV7-9 with TRBJ1-6; D ambiguous. Germline V gives CDR1 SEHNR, CDR2 FQNEAQ (reference sequence). The CDR3 covers 12 residues. V was shortened by 5 bases and J by 10 bases, with 9 bases between the two germline ends. CDR3 DNA: TGTGCCAGCAGCGACCCGGGGTCACCCCTCCACTTT. Its protein is CASSDPGSPLHF. Together with reference TRBV7-9 and TRBJ1-6, the CDR3 gives the full variable domain: DTGVSQNPRHKITKRGQNVTFRCDPISEHNRLYWYRQTLGQGPEFLTYFQNEAQLEKSRLLSDRFSAERPKGSFSTLEIQRTEQGDSAMYLCASSDPGSPLHFGNGTRLTVT.

The rearrangement joins TRBV9 to TRBJ1-2; 7 nucleotides agree with TRBD1. Losses at the gene ends were 0 bases for V and 8 bases for J; bases not matched to a gene: 4. The CDR3 runs 13 residues. CDR1 SGDLS and CDR2 YYNGEE come from the germline V gene. The CDR3 nucleotides read TGTGCCAGCAGCGTAGAGGGGGCCGGGGGCTACACCTTC. Translating gives CASSVEGAGGYTF. Looking up the rest from reference TRBV9 and TRBJ1-2 gives the full variable domain: DSGVTQTPKHLITATGQRVTLRCSPRSGDLSVYWYQQSLDQGLQFLIQYYNGEERAKGNILERFSAQQFPDLHSELNLSSLELGDSALYFCASSVEGAGGYTFGSGTRLTVV.

A single count supports this clone. V gene TRBV30 combines with J gene TRBJ2-7, with D perhaps matching TRBD1 (6 bases). The V end lost 8 bases, the J end lost 2 bases, and 13 bases lay between the germline ends. The CDR3 runs to 12 residues. Germline CDR1 reads GTSNPN; CDR2 reads SVGIG (reference sequence). The CDR3 DNA reads as TGTGCCGGGGACACAAGGCCCTACGAGCAGTACTTC. Encoded protein: CAGDTRPYEQYF.

J is TRBJ2-7 and V is TRBV18, with D possibly being TRBD1 (6 bases). The CDR3 totals 13 residues. Germline assignment: CDR1 KGHSH and CDR2 LQKENI. V was shortened by 6 bases and J by 3 bases, with 12 bases between the two germline ends. The DNA for the CDR3 is TGTGCCAGCTCGTCCGGACAGAGCTACGAGCAGTACTTC. Amino acids: CASSSGQSYEQYF.

This rearrangement joins TRBV9 to TRBJ2-5, with 7 bases aligning to TRBD2. The CDR3 has 15 residues. The trim removed 0 bases at V and 5 bases at J, leaving 7 bases unmatched. Germline V lookup: CDR1 SGDLS, CDR2 YYNGEE. In DNA, the CDR3 is TGTGCCAGCAGCGTAGGAGCGGGACCCCGGGAGACCCAGTACTTC. The encoded protein is CASSVGAGPRETQYF.

V gene TRBV4-1 combines with J gene TRBJ2-7; TRBD1 matches 7 bases. This CDR3 is built from 14 residues. Trimming removed 4 bases from V and 3 bases from J; junction bases left unmatched: 6. CDR1 and CDR2 from the germline V gene are MGHRA and YSYEKL. CDR3 amino acids: CASSRWTGDYEQYF. In nucleotides, the CDR3 is TGCGCCAGCAGCCGCTGGACAGGAGACTACGAGCAGTACTTC.

The chain combines TRBV2 with TRBJ2-7; 9 nucleotides align to TRBD1. The CDR3 is 12 residues long. J lost 3 bases, V lost 6 bases, and 0 bases had no gene match. CDR1 is SNHLY, CDR2 FYNNEI, per germline. The CDR3 coding sequence is TGTGCCAGCAGGGACAGGGGCTACGAGCAGTACTTC. Its translation is CASRDRGYEQYF.

V is TRBV12-5 and J is TRBJ1-2; possible D gene TRBD1, 6 bases. This CDR3 comprises 13 residues. Germline V gene data show CDR1 as LGHNT and CDR2 as FRNRAP. The V end lost 1 base, the J end lost 3 bases, and 6 bases lay between the germline ends. CDR3: CASGLDRDYGYTF. CDR3 nucleotide sequence: TGTGCTAGTGGTTTGGACAGGGACTATGGCTACACCTTC. Full variable domain (missing parts from reference TRBV12-5 and TRBJ1-2): DARVTQTPRHKVTEMGQEVTMRCQPILGHNTVFWYRQTMMQGLELLAYFRNRAPLDDSGMPKDRFSAEMPDATLATLKIQPSEPRDSAVYFCASGLDRDYGYTFGSGTRLTVV.

V and J are TRBV15 and TRBJ2-1; 12 nucleotides agree with TRBD2. V trimming: 0 bases; J trimming: 3 bases; junction bases outside the gene matches: 6. The V gene's germline CDR1 is LNHNV and CDR2 YYDKDF (reference sequence). There are 18 residues in the CDR3. The CDR3 sequence is CATSRERAGLAGYNEQFF. CDR3 sequence (DNA): TGTGCCACCAGCAGAGAACGAGCGGGACTAGCGGGCTACAATGAGCAGTTCTTC. The variable domain in full, completed from reference TRBV15 and TRBJ2-1, reads DAMVIQNPRYQVTQFGKPVTLSCSQTLNHNVMYWYQQKSSQAPKLLFHYYDKDFNNEADTPDNFQSRRPNTSFCFLDIRSPGLGDTAMYLCATSRERAGLAGYNEQFFGPGTRLTVL.

The rearrangement links TRBV5-1 to TRBJ2-3, with 8 bases aligning to TRBD2. The CDR3 loop spans 14 amino acids. V lost 4 bases to trimming and J lost 4 bases; unmatched junction nucleotides: 5. Per germline, CDR1 SGHRS and CDR2 YFSETQ. The CDR3 here is CASSVGTRSDTQYF. The CDR3 DNA reads TGCGCCAGCAGCGTCGGGACTAGGTCAGATACGCAGTATTTT.

The V gene is TRBV5-1, the J gene TRBJ2-3; D is unresolved. CDR3 length: 17 amino acids. The germline V gene has CDR1 SGHRS and CDR2 YFSETQ. V dropped 0 bases and J dropped 1 base, with 15 bases sitting between them. The CDR3 coding sequence is TGCGCCAGCAGCTTGGGAGGTACACAACCTGGCACAGATACGCAGTATTTT. Its protein product is CASSLGGTQPGTDTQYF.

The chain joins TRBV9 to TRBJ1-6; D may be TRBD1 (6 bases). From germline, CDR1 is SGDLS and CDR2 YYNGEE. This CDR3 comprises 15 residues. The V end was cut by 3 bases, the J end by 6 bases, with 13 bases between. Here the CDR3 reads CASSARDTRNSPLHF. In DNA form, the CDR3 reads TGTGCCAGCAGCGCCCGGGACACCCGTAATTCACCCCTCCACTTT.

The chain links TRBV4-1 to TRBJ2-5, with TRBD1 identical over 7 bases. This CDR3 has 14 amino acids. V lost 3 bases and J lost 2; bases outside the gene matches: 3. Germline V gene sequence: CDR1 MGHRA, CDR2 YSYEKL. This CDR3 reads CASSHTGQQETQYF. The DNA of the CDR3 is TGCGCCAGCAGCCACACGGGACAGCAAGAGACCCAGTACTTC.

This chain uses TRBV14 with TRBJ2-7, with a weak D call TRBD2 (6 bases). Germline values: CDR1 SGHDN, CDR2 FVKESK. This CDR3 spans 11 amino acids. V lost 4 bases to trimming and J lost 7 bases, with 8 bases between them. The CDR3 DNA is TGTGCCAGCAGCCCTGGGAGGGAGCAGTACTTC. Protein: CASSPGREQYF.

The chain couples TRBV4-3 to TRBJ1-3; D might be TRBD1 (5 bases). Germline V gives CDR1 LGHNA, CDR2 YSLEER. V was clipped by 0 bases and J by 4 bases, with 10 bases between them. This CDR3 has 15 amino acids. The CDR3 region is CASSQDPQGGNTIYF. CDR3 DNA: TGCGCCAGCAGCCAAGATCCGCAGGGAGGAAACACCATATATTTT.

This chain joins TRBV7-2 and TRBJ2-7, with D perhaps matching TRBD1 (6 bases). V lost 10 bases to trimming and J lost 0 bases, with 13 bases between them. CDR1 is SGHTA and CDR2 is FQGNSA in the germline V gene. The CDR3 is 13 amino acids. CDR3 protein: CATQTGPSYEQYF. The DNA of the CDR3 is TGTGCCACCCAGACAGGACCCTCCTACGAGCAGTACTTC. Drawing the rest from reference TRBV7-2 and TRBJ2-7, the complete variable domain is GAGVSQSPSNKVTEKGKDVELRCDPISGHTALYWYRQSLGQGLEFLIYFQGNSAPDKSGLPSDRFSAERTGGSVSTLTIQRTQQEDSAVYLCATQTGPSYEQYFGPGTRLTVT.

This clone was found a few times. The chain employs TRBV5-1 and TRBJ2-7, with 8 bases identical to TRBD1. Trimming at V came to 0 bases and at J to 7 bases, leaving 9 bases not matched to a gene. CDR3 length: 15 residues. CDR1 and CDR2 from the germline V gene are SGHRS and YFSETQ. CDR3 protein: CASSLDPRGPGEQYF. The CDR3 DNA is TGCGCCAGCAGCTTGGACCCCAGGGGGCCAGGGGAGCAGTACTTC.

The chain carries TRBV4-1 and TRBJ2-2; D ambiguous. Trimming removed 4 bases from V and 4 bases from J, with 13 bases in between. Germline V lookup: CDR1 MGHRA, CDR2 YSYEKL. This CDR3 is built from 15 residues. The CDR3 DNA is TGCGCCAGCAGCCCTCTGAGTGGAGCCACCGGGGAGCTGTTTTTT. Protein sequence: CASSPLSGATGELFF.

This clone was detected only once. V and J are TRBV19 and TRBJ2-1; 12 bases line up with TRBD2. From germline, CDR1 is LNHDA and CDR2 SQIVND (reference sequence). The CDR3 spans 15 residues. The V and J ends lost 4 bases and 7 bases, in that order; junction bases with no gene match: 5. The CDR3 reads CASSTRTSGENEQFF. In DNA form, the CDR3 reads TGTGCCAGTAGTACCCGGACTAGCGGGGAAAATGAGCAGTTCTTC.

This sequence joins TRBV9 and TRBJ2-1; maybe TRBD2 (6 bases). Germline V gene sequence: CDR1 SGDLS, CDR2 YYNGEE. The CDR3 extends over 15 amino acids. V lost 1 base and J 3 bases, leaving 11 bases between the germline ends. The CDR3 coding sequence is TGTGCCAGCAGCGTATCCGGGACTTTCTACAATGAGCAGTTCTTC. Protein sequence: CASSVSGTFYNEQFF. Based on the CDR3 plus reference TRBV9 and TRBJ2-1, the full variable domain is DSGVTQTPKHLITATGQRVTLRCSPRSGDLSVYWYQQSLDQGLQFLIQYYNGEERAKGNILERFSAQQFPDLHSELNLSSLELGDSALYFCASSVSGTFYNEQFFGPGTRLTVL.

This rearrangement joins TRBV7-2 to TRBJ2-7; D is undetermined. The ends were cut back, 8 bases at V and 5 bases at J, with 16 bases in the middle. The length of the CDR3 is 13 residues. CDR1 and CDR2 from the germline V gene are SGHTA and FQGNSA. The CDR3 bases are TGTGCCAGCTCTTATCAGCGTTTAAACGAGCAGTACTTC. It translates to CASSYQRLNEQYF.

V usage is TRBV18 and J usage is TRBJ1-6, with D possibly TRBD1 on 6 matching bases. The CDR3 length is 15 residues. Germline lookup yields CDR1 KGHSH and CDR2 LQKENI. Trimming took 5 bases from V and 1 from J, leaving 9 bases between them. The CDR3 DNA follows: TGTGCCAGCTCATCGGACAGTTCCTATAATTCACCCCTCCACTTT. Residues: CASSSDSSYNSPLHF.

The rearrangement uses TRBV15 and TRBJ2-7; D may be TRBD1 (6 bases). The CDR3 consists of 15 residues. V lost 1 base and J lost 0, with 10 bases in between. CDR1 LNHNV and CDR2 YYDKDF come from the germline V gene (reference sequence). CDR3: CATSRGQESSYEQYF. The CDR3 nucleotides read TGTGCCACCAGCAGAGGACAGGAGAGCTCCTACGAGCAGTACTTC. Complete variable domain (other parts from reference TRBV15 and TRBJ2-7): DAMVIQNPRYQVTQFGKPVTLSCSQTLNHNVMYWYQQKSSQAPKLLFHYYDKDFNNEADTPDNFQSRRPNTSFCFLDIRSPGLGDTAMYLCATSRGQESSYEQYFGPGTRLTVT.

The chain employs TRBV4-3 and TRBJ2-1; TRBD2 matches 13 bases. This CDR3 contains 17 residues. Germline CDR1 reads LGHNA; CDR2 reads YSLEER. V trimming: 3 bases; J trimming: 9 bases; junction bases outside the gene matches: 11. The CDR3 DNA follows: TGCGCCAGCAGCCAGAATTTACTAGCGGGAGGGCTTGTTGAGCAGTTCTTC. As protein: CASSQNLLAGGLVEQFF.

The chain links TRBV7-2 to TRBJ1-1, with D tentatively TRBD1 (5 bases). V dropped 5 bases and J dropped 2 bases, with 18 bases sitting between them. The CDR3 loop spans 16 amino acids. Germline loops: CDR1 SGHTA, CDR2 FQGNSA. The CDR3 sequence is CASSTDHRDYNTEAFF. CDR3 in DNA: TGTGCCAGCAGCACCGATCACCGGGACTACAACACTGAAGCTTTCTTT.

This clone has a handful of counts. The CDR3 sequence: CASSPRQGANYGYTF. Here the CDR3 DNA reads TGCGCCAGCAGCCCCCGACAGGGGGCTAACTATGGCTACACCTTC. The rearrangement links TRBV4-3 to TRBJ1-2; TRBD1 agrees at 9 bases. Trimming took 4 bases from V and 0 from J; bases not matched to a gene: 3. This CDR3 has 15 amino acids. Per the germline V gene, CDR1 is LGHNA and CDR2 is YSLEER.